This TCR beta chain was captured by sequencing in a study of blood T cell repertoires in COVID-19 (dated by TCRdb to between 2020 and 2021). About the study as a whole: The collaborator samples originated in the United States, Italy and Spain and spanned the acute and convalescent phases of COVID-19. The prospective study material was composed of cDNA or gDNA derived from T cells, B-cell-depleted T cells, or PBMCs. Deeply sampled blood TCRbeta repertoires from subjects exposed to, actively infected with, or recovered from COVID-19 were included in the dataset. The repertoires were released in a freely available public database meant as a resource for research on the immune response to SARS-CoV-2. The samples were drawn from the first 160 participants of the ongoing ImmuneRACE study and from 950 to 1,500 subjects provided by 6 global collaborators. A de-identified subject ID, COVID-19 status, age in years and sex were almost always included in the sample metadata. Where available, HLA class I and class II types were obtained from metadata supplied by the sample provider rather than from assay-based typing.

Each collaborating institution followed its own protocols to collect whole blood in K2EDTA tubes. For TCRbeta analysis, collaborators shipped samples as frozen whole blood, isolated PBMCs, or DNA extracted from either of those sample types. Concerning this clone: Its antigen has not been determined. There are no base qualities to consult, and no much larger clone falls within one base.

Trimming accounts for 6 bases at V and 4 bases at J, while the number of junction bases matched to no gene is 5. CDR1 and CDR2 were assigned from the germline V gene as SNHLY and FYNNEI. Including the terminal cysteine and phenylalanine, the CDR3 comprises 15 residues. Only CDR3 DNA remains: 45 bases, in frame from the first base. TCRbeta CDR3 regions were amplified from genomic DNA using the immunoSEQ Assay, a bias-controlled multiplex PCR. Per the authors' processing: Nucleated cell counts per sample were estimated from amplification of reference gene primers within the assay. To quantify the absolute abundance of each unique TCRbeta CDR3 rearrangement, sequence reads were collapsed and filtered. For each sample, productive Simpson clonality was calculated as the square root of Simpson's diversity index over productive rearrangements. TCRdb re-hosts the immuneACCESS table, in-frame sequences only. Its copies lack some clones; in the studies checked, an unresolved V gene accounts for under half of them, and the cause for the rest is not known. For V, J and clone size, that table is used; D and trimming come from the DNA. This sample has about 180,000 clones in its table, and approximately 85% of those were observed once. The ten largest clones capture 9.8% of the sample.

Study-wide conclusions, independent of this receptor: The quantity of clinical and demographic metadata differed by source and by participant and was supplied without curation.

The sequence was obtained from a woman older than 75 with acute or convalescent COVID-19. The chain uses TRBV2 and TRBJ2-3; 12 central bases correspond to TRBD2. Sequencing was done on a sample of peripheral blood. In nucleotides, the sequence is TGTGCCAGCAGGGCAGGACTAGCGGGACCAGATACGCAGTATTTT. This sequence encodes CASRAGLAGPDTQYF. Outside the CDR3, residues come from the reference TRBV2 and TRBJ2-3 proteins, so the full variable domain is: EPEVTQTPSHQVTQMGQEVILRCVPISNHLYFYWYRQILGQKVEFLVSFYNNEISEKSEIFDDQFSVERPDGSNFTLKIRSTKLEDSAMYFCASRAGLAGPDTQYFGPGTRLTVL.